This T cell receptor (beta chain) emerged from a study of OX40 agonist ivuxolimab in advanced cancers. The table came from immunoSEQ multiplex PCR; TCRdb's copy has only in-frame clones and leaves some out. The table lists approximately 96,000 clones, about nine tenths of them singletons, with 1.5% to 2% in the top ten. Germline CDR1 SGHTA, CDR2 FQGTGA. Trimming took off 5 bases at V and 4 bases at J, with 23 bases between the two ends. The CDR3 totals 18 residues. The chain combines TRBV7-3 with TRBJ2-2; possibly TRBD1 or TRBD2 for D (5 bases each). This specimen consisted of CD4+ or CD8+ T cells sorted from blood, obtained in a trial of the OX40 agonist ivuxolimab. This receptor was obtained from an adult with an advanced solid tumor such as melanoma, head and neck, liver or kidney cancer. The CDR3 loop reads CASSQAVPGPGGTGELFF. The CDR3 DNA reads as TGTGCCAGCAGCCAGGCGGTCCCGGGACCAGGAGGCACCGGGGAGCTGTTTTTT.